This TCR beta chain was identified in a study of blood T cell repertoires in COVID-19. Study in general: Researchers got acute and convalescent COVID-19 samples from the United States, Italy and Spain.

Profiled with immunoSEQ multiplex PCR; TCRdb holds only in-frame clones, not every one. The sample contains some 49,000 clones, more than 80% of which appear only once. The ends were cut back, 0 bases at V and 6 bases at J, with 11 bases in the middle. The CDR3 has 14 residues. Germline CDR1 is MNHNY and CDR2 is SVGAGI (reference sequence). Sample: peripheral blood. This TCR came from a man aged 60 to 69 with COVID-19, enrolled during active disease. The chain couples TRBV6-6 to TRBJ1-2; perhaps TRBD1 as D (6 bases). CDR3 amino acids: CASSYSSGQNGYTF. The DNA of the CDR3 is TGTGCCAGCAGTTACTCCTCTGGACAGAATGGCTACACCTTC.